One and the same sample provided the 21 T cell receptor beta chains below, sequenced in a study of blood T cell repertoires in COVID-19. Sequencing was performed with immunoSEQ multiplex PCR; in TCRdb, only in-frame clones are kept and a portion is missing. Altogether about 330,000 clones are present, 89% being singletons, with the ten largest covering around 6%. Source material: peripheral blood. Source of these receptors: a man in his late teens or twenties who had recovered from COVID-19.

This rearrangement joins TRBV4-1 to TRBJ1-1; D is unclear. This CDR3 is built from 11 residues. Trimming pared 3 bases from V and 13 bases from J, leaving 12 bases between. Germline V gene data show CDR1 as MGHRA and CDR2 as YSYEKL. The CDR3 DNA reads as TGCGCCAGCAGCCATGGCACATTTGATTTCTTT. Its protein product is CASSHGTFDFF.

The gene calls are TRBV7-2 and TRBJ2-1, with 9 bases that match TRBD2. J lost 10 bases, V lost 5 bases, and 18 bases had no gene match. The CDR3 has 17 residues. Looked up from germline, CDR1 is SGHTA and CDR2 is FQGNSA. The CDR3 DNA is TGTGCCAGCAGCCCTAACGGGCGCGGGGGGGCCAAGGAGGAGCAGTTCTTC. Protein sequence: CASSPNGRGGAKEEQFF.

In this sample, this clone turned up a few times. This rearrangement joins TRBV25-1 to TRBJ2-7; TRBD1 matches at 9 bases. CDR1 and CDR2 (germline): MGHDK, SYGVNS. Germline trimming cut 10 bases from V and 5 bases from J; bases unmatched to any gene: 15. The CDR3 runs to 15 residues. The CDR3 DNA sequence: TGTGCCAACCCGAGCCCTGGGACAGGGAGCCACGAGCAGTACTTC. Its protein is CANPSPGTGSHEQYF.

The CDR3, as DNA: TGTGCCAGCAGCTTAGACAGGGGGCGCGGGAGTGAGCAGTTCTTC. Translation gives CASSLDRGRGSEQFF. J is TRBJ2-1 and V is TRBV7-2; 9 bases are shared with TRBD1. Trimming removed 1 base from V and 9 bases from J; junction bases left unmatched: 7. The V gene's germline CDR1 is SGHTA and CDR2 FQGNSA. The CDR3 covers 15 residues.

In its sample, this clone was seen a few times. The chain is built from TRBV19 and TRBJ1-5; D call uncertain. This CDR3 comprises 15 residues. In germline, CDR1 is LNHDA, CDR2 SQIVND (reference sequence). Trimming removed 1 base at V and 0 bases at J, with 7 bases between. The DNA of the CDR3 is TGTGCCAGTAGTATAGGAGGGCCTAGCAATCAGCCCCAGCATTTT. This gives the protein CASSIGGPSNQPQHF.

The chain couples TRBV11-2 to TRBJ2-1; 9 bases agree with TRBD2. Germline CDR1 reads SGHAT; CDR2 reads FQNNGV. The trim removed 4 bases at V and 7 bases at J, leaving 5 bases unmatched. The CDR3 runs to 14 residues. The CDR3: CASSSGLARNEQFF. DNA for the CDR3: TGTGCCAGCAGCTCCGGACTAGCGAGGAATGAGCAGTTCTTC.

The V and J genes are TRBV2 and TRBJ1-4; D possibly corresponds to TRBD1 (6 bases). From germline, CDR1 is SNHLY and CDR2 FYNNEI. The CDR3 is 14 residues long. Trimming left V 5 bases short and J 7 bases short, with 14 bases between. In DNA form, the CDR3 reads TGTGCCAGCAGTCTACACAGGGATTCTGAAAAACTGTTTTTT. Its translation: CASSLHRDSEKLFF.

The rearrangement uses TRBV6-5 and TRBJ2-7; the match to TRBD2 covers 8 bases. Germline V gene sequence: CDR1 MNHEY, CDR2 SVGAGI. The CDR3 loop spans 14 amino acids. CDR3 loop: CATARGRPIGEQYF. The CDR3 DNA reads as TGTGCTACCGCTCGCGGGAGGCCCATCGGGGAGCAGTACTTC.

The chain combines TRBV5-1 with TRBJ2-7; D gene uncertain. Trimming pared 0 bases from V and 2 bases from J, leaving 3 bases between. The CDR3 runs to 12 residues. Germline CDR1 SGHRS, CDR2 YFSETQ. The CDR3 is CASSLDTYEQYF. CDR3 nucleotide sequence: TGCGCCAGCAGCTTGGACACCTACGAGCAGTACTTC.

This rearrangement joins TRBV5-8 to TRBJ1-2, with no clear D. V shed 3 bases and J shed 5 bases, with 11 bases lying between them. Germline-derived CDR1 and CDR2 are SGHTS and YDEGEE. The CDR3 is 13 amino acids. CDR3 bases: TGTGCCAGCAGCTCAGACACCCTGTATGGCTACACCTTC. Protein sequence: CASSSDTLYGYTF.

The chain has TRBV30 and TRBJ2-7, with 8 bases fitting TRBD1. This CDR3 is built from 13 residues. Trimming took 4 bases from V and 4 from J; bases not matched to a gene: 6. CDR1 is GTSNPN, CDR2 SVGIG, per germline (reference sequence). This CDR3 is CAWNRGQGYEQYF. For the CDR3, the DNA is TGTGCCTGGAACCGCGGACAGGGTTACGAGCAGTACTTC.

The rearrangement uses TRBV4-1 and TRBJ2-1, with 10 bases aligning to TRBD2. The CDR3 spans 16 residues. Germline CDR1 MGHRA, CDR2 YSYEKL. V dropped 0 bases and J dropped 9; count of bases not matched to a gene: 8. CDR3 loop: CASSQELLAGVTEQFF. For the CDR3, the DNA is TGCGCCAGCAGCCAAGAACTGCTAGCGGGAGTGACTGAGCAGTTCTTC.

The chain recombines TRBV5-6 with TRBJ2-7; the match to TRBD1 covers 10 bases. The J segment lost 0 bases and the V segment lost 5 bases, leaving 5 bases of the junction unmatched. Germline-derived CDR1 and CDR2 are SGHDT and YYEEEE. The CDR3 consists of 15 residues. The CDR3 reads CASRHGQGDSYEQYF. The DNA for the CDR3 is TGTGCCAGCAGGCATGGACAGGGGGACTCCTACGAGCAGTACTTC.

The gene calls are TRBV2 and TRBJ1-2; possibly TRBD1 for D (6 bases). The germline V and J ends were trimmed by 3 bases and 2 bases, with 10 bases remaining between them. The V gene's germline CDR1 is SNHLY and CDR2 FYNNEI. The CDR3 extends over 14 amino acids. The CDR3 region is CASSEQTGNYGYTF. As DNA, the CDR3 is TGTGCCAGCAGTGAGCAGACAGGCAACTATGGCTACACCTTC.

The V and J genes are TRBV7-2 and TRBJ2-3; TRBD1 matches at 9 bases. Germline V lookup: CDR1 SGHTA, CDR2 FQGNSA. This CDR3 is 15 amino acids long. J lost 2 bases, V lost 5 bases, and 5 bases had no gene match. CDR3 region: CASSLGQGITDTQYF. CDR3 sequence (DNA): TGTGCCAGCAGCCTGGGACAGGGAATCACAGATACGCAGTATTTT. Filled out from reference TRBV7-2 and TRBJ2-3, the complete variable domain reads GAGVSQSPSNKVTEKGKDVELRCDPISGHTALYWYRQSLGQGLEFLIYFQGNSAPDKSGLPSDRFSAERTGGSVSTLTIQRTQQEDSAVYLCASSLGQGITDTQYFGPGTRLTVL.

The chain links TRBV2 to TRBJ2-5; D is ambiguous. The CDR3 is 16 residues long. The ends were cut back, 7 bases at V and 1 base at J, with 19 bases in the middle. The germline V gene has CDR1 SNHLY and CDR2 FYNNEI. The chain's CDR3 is CASNLEANTIQETQYF. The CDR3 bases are TGTGCCAGCAACCTAGAAGCCAATACTATCCAAGAGACCCAGTACTTC.

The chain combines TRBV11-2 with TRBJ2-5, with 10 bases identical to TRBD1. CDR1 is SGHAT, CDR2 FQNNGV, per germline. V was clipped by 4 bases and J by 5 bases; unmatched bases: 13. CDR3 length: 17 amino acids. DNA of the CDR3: TGTGCCAGCAGCTACCTTGGGGGGACAGGGGTCCGGGAGACCCAGTACTTC. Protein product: CASSYLGGTGVRETQYF.

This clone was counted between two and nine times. CDR3 loop: CASSPGGGYSNTGELFF. CDR3 DNA sequence: TGTGCCAGCAGCCCAGGAGGCGGTTATTCGAACACCGGGGAGCTGTTTTTT. V gene TRBV3-1 (or the pseudogene TRBV3-2) combines with J gene TRBJ2-2; tentatively, D is TRBD2 (5 bases). This CDR3 comprises 17 residues. Germline V lookup: CDR1 LGHDT, CDR2 YNNKEL (reference sequence). V was pared by 4 bases and J by 0 bases, with 15 bases between.

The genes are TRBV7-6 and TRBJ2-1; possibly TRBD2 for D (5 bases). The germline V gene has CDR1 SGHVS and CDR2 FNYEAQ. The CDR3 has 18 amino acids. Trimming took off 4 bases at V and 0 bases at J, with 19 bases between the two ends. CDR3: CASSSTPQRQSSYNEQFF. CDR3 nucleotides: TGTGCCAGCAGCTCGACCCCACAGCGGCAGAGCTCCTACAATGAGCAGTTCTTC.

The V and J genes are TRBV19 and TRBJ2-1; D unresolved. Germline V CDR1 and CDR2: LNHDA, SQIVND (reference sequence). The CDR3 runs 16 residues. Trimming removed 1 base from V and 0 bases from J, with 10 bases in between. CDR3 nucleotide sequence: TGTGCCAGTAGTATAGCTGGCAAAAGCTCCTACAATGAGCAGTTCTTC. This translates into CASSIAGKSSYNEQFF.

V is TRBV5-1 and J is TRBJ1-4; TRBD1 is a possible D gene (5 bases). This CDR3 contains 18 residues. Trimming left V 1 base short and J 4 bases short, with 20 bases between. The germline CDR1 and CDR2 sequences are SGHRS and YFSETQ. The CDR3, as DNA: TGCGCCAGCAGCTTGACCATCTCTATGACAGAAGATAATGAAAAACTGTTTTTT. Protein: CASSLTISMTEDNEKLFF.